Below, 2 T cell receptor beta chains from the same sample are listed, as sequenced in a study of T cell clones after liver transplantation. Clones were sequenced by immunoSEQ multiplex PCR, and TCRdb holds only the in-frame ones, with some missing. The sample includes tens of thousands of clones, around 92% of them seen just once. The sequencing here drew on CD4+ T cells from blood, taken around 25 months after liver transplant. The origin of the receptors is a human patient who received a liver transplant. Among the T cells, some may be from the graft donor.

J is TRBJ1-1 and V is TRBV4-2; D is ambiguous. The CDR3 sequence is 16 residues long. The V end was cut by 0 bases, the J end by 4 bases, with 15 bases between. Germline assignment: CDR1 LGHNA and CDR2 YNFKEQ. Here the CDR3 reads CASSQDFSGLGTEAFF. The DNA for the CDR3 is TGTGCCAGCAGCCAAGATTTTAGCGGGCTGGGCACTGAAGCTTTCTTT.

V usage is TRBV2 and J usage is TRBJ2-5; 7 bases are a match to TRBD1. The junction had 3 bases not matched to a gene; V was cut back by 4 bases and J by 4 bases. The germline V gene encodes CDR1 SNHLY and CDR2 FYNNEI. This CDR3 comprises 13 residues. This CDR3 reads CASSGDSRETQYF. The CDR3 nucleotides read TGTGCCAGCAGTGGGGACAGCCGAGAGACCCAGTACTTC.